These 24 T cell receptor beta chains originate from one sample sequenced in a study of beta chain features in type 1 diabetes. The entirety of the isolated RNA underwent reverse transcription, so expressed TCRB transcripts were sequenced. The data were produced by immunoSEQ multiplex PCR, yet TCRdb's version contains in-frame clones alone and is incomplete. The sample lists 350,000 to 400,000 clones, roughly 15% occurring once. The sequenced material came from naive CD4+ T cells from blood. The receptor source for this set is a woman between 18 and 29 years old in good health.

This clone was picked up a small number of times. The chain couples TRBV9 to TRBJ1-1; 7 bases are shared with TRBD1. V lost 0 bases to trimming and J lost 3 bases; unmatched junction nucleotides: 11. Germline CDR1 SGDLS, CDR2 YYNGEE. CDR3 length equals 17 residues. CDR3 loop: CASSVALAGGIHTEAFF. The CDR3 nucleotides read TGTGCCAGCAGCGTAGCTTTGGCAGGGGGGATTCACACTGAAGCTTTCTTT.

The chain combines TRBV7-2 with TRBJ1-5, with a tentative D call TRBD1 (6 bases). The CDR3 runs 14 residues. Trimming removed 0 bases from V and 6 bases from J, with 9 bases in between. In germline, CDR1 is SGHTA, CDR2 FQGNSA. The CDR3 protein is CASSLAEGVQPQHF. The CDR3 region has the DNA TGTGCCAGCAGCTTAGCAGAGGGGGTTCAGCCCCAGCATTTT.

J is TRBJ2-1 and V is TRBV27; 9 positions agree with TRBD1. With 5 bases clipped from V and 9 bases from J, the junction kept 11 bases outside the gene matches. The germline CDR1 and CDR2 sequences are MNHEY and SMNVEV (reference sequence). The CDR3 totals 15 residues. Here the CDR3 DNA reads TGTGCCAGCAGTGCCTCCGACAGGGGGGTCGGTGAGCAGTTCTTC. Translated, it gives CASSASDRGVGEQFF.

The chain carries TRBV7-8 and TRBJ2-7, with TRBD2 as a possible D gene (8 bases). This CDR3 region has 14 residues. The germline CDR1 and CDR2 sequences are SGHVS and FQNEAQ. Trimming removed 4 bases at V and 2 bases at J, with 12 bases between. CDR3 amino acids: CASSSGGTAYEQYF. DNA of the CDR3: TGTGCCAGCAGCTCGGGGGGGACAGCCTACGAGCAGTACTTC. Drawing the rest from reference TRBV7-8 and TRBJ2-7, the complete variable domain is GAGVSQSPRYKVAKRGQDVALRCDPISGHVSLFWYQQALGQGPEFLTYFQNEAQLDKSGLPSDRFFAERPEGSVSTLKIQRTQQEDSAVYLCASSSGGTAYEQYFGPGTRLTVT.

The chain employs TRBV25-1 and TRBJ2-7; 9 positions agree with TRBD1. Germline V lookup: CDR1 MGHDK, CDR2 SYGVNS. V was clipped by 6 bases and J by 5 bases; unmatched bases: 11. This CDR3 has 15 amino acids. The DNA for the CDR3 is TGTGCCAGCAGCCACCTAGGACAGGGGAAGCACGAGCAGTACTTC. Its translation: CASSHLGQGKHEQYF.

This chain joins TRBV30 and TRBJ1-2, with a weak D call TRBD1 (5 bases). The CDR3 is 13 residues long. Germline-derived CDR1 and CDR2 are GTSNPN and SVGIG (reference sequence). V lost 4 bases and J 7 bases, leaving 16 bases between the germline ends. The CDR3 DNA is TGTGCCTGGATAGGCAGGGCTAGGGGTGGCTACACCTTC. The encoded protein is CAWIGRARGGYTF.

The table lists this clone with a few counts. The V and J genes are TRBV7-8 and TRBJ2-1; 11 bases are a match to TRBD2. CDR1 is SGHVS, CDR2 FQNEAQ, per germline. V dropped 5 bases and J dropped 8; count of bases not matched to a gene: 11. The CDR3 sequence is 16 residues long. CDR3 in amino acids: CASSAIAGGVSYEQFF. CDR3 coding DNA: TGTGCCAGCAGCGCGATAGCGGGGGGGGTCTCGTATGAGCAGTTCTTC.

This clone was seen a few times. The rearrangement joins TRBV7-3 to TRBJ2-7, with 7 bases fitting TRBD2. V shed 3 bases, J shed 4 bases, and the junction held 6 bases outside the gene matches. The CDR3 covers 14 residues. The germline V gene encodes CDR1 SGHTA and CDR2 FQGTGA. The CDR3 coding sequence is TGTGCCAGCAGCTTGGCTAGCGGCCCGTACGAGCAGTACTTC. This codes for CASSLASGPYEQYF.

This clone has only a few counts. The chain carries TRBV28 and TRBJ2-3; TRBD1 matches at 7 bases. This CDR3 has 14 amino acids. Germline V gene lookup returns CDR1 MDHEN and CDR2 SYDVKM. The J segment lost 6 bases and the V segment lost 6 bases, leaving 9 bases of the junction unmatched. In DNA form, the CDR3 reads TGTGCCAGCAGCTTCAGGGGGATCACCGATACGCAGTATTTT. Amino acids: CASSFRGITDTQYF.

This clone was seen a few times. This chain uses TRBV7-3 with TRBJ2-1, with TRBD2 matching 7 bases. The trim removed 0 bases at V and 7 bases at J, leaving 9 bases unmatched. The CDR3 loop spans 16 amino acids. Germline values: CDR1 SGHTA, CDR2 FQGTGA. CDR3 in DNA: TGTGCCAGCAGCTTAACGCCCCGCCGAGCGGGAAATGAGCAGTTCTTC. This gives the protein CASSLTPRRAGNEQFF.

This clone has only a few counts. This sequence joins TRBV28 and TRBJ1-2; D uncertain. Per germline, CDR1 MDHEN and CDR2 SYDVKM. This CDR3 region has 12 residues. Trimming removed 5 bases at V and 12 bases at J, with 16 bases between. This CDR3 is CASSPKIAIHTF. The CDR3 nucleotides are TGTGCCAGCAGTCCTAAAATTGCTATCCACACCTTC.

The rearrangement joins TRBV7-9 to TRBJ2-1; D may be TRBD1 (5 bases). In germline, CDR1 is SEHNR, CDR2 FQNEAQ (reference sequence). CDR3 length equals 15 residues. The V and J ends lost 3 bases and 0 bases respectively, with 9 bases between them. CDR3 DNA sequence: TGTGCCAGCAGCTTCCACAGGACCTCCTACAATGAGCAGTTCTTC. Its protein product is CASSFHRTSYNEQFF.

This clone was recorded a few times. J is TRBJ1-2 and V is TRBV28; D gene unclear. There are 14 residues in the CDR3. The germline CDR1 and CDR2 sequences are MDHEN and SYDVKM. The ends were cut back, 4 bases at V and 7 bases at J, with 16 bases in the middle. The CDR3 DNA sequence: TGTGCCAGCAGTTCCCCCGGGATCTGGGGTGGCTACACCTTC. This encodes CASSSPGIWGGYTF.

The chain carries TRBV29-1 and TRBJ2-5; D not resolved. Germline V gives CDR1 SQVTM, CDR2 ANQGSEA. V lost 4 bases and J lost 3, with 12 bases in between. This CDR3 is 13 amino acids long. CDR3 sequence reads: CSVAPAQKETQYF. The CDR3 DNA reads as TGCAGCGTTGCCCCGGCACAGAAAGAGACCCAGTACTTC. The full variable domain, its missing parts supplied by reference TRBV29-1 and TRBJ2-5, is SAVISQKPSRDICQRGTSLTIQCQVDSQVTMMFWYRQQPGQSLTLIATANQGSEATYESGFVIDKFPISRPNLTFSTLTVSNMSPEDSSIYLCSVAPAQKETQYFGPGTRLLVL.

The CDR3 sequence: CASSRPGLSYEQYF. Written as DNA, the CDR3 is TGTGCCAGCAGCCGTCCGGGACTTTCCTACGAGCAGTACTTC. V and J are TRBV11-2 and TRBJ2-7; tentative D call: TRBD2 (6 bases). The ends were cut back, 5 bases at V and 1 base at J, with 12 bases in the middle. The CDR3 extends over 14 amino acids. Germline V gene sequence: CDR1 SGHAT, CDR2 FQNNGV.

The rearrangement uses TRBV19 and TRBJ2-1, with 8 nucleotides matching TRBD1. The CDR3 consists of 16 residues. V trimming: 6 bases; J trimming: 7 bases; junction bases outside the gene matches: 14. Germline V gives CDR1 LNHDA, CDR2 SQIVND (reference sequence). CDR3 bases: TGTGCCAGTAGAAGAGGCGGGACAGGTTCACAGAATGAGCAGTTCTTC. It yields the protein CASRRGGTGSQNEQFF.

The chain uses TRBV14 and TRBJ2-2; D not resolved. The V and J ends lost 1 base and 5 bases respectively, with 8 bases between them. The germline V gene has CDR1 SGHDN and CDR2 FVKESK. The CDR3 spans 14 residues. Here the CDR3 DNA reads TGTGCCAGCAGCCAAGCGTTAGATACCGGGGAGCTGTTTTTT. This gives the protein CASSQALDTGELFF.

A word on this clone: Sequence at one end of the junction differs from germline and may be a read error. The chain recombines TRBV12-5 with TRBJ2-5; no clear D. Germline V gene sequence: CDR1 LGHNT, CDR2 FRNRAP. The CDR3 covers 13 residues. This CDR3 reads CASGLGVQETQYF. The CDR3 nucleotides read TGTGCTAGTGGGTTGGGTGTACAAGAGACCCAGTACTTC.

This CDR3 is CASRLTGPGPEAFF. CDR3 DNA: TGTGCCAGCAGACTCACAGGTCCAGGACCTGAAGCTTTCTTT. The rearrangement links TRBV28 to TRBJ1-1; maybe TRBD1 (5 bases). Germline values: CDR1 MDHEN, CDR2 SYDVKM. The CDR3 has 14 residues. V gave up 6 bases and J gave up 6 bases, with 17 bases separating them.

Only a few counts were recorded for this clone. The J gene is TRBJ1-4, the V gene TRBV7-9; maybe TRBD1 (5 bases). The CDR3 contains 17 residues. Trimming stripped 1 base from V and 8 bases from J, with 20 bases between. Germline V gene lookup returns CDR1 SEHNR and CDR2 FQNEAQ (reference sequence). CDR3: CASSLVHGALSSEKLFF. The CDR3 DNA follows: TGTGCCAGCAGCTTAGTTCATGGGGCGCTTAGCTCCGAAAAACTGTTTTTT. The full variable domain, its missing parts supplied by reference TRBV7-9 and TRBJ1-4, is DTGVSQNPRHKITKRGQNVTFRCDPISEHNRLYWYRQTLGQGPEFLTYFQNEAQLEKSRLLSDRFSAERPKGSFSTLEIQRTEQGDSAMYLCASSLVHGALSSEKLFFGSGTQLSVL.

This clone turned up a few times. The chain recombines TRBV21-1 with TRBJ2-1; TRBD2, the D gene given by the table, was not confirmed from the DNA. TRBV21-1 is annotated as a pseudogene. The CDR3 has 17 residues. DNA for the CDR3: TGTGCCAGCAGCAAAGAGGAAGGCTCGGAGGACTACAATGAGCAGTTCTTC. Translated: CASSKEEGSEDYNEQFF.

This clone showed up just a few times. V gene TRBV29-1 combines with J gene TRBJ2-2; D might be TRBD1 (8 bases). Germline CDR1 and CDR2: SQVTM and ANQGSEA. This CDR3 comprises 13 residues. With 6 bases removed from V and 5 bases from J, the gap between germline ends came to 13 bases. The CDR3, as DNA: TGCAGCGTCTACAGGGGGGGAACCGGGGAGCTGTTTTTT. It yields the protein CSVYRGGTGELFF.

The count of this clone is one. V and J are TRBV9 and TRBJ2-6; 9 bases map to TRBD2. The V and J ends lost 1 base and 2 bases, in that order; junction bases with no gene match: 7. The germline V gene has CDR1 SGDLS and CDR2 YYNGEE. The CDR3 is 18 amino acids. As DNA, the CDR3 is TGTGCCAGCAGCGTAAGCGGGGGGCTAACACCTGGGGCCAACGTCCTGACTTTC. Its translation is CASSVSGGLTPGANVLTF.

This clone was seen a few times. The chain recombines TRBV7-3 with TRBJ2-3; D not resolved. Trimming pared 5 bases from V and 6 bases from J, leaving 12 bases between. The CDR3 runs to 13 residues. Germline values: CDR1 SGHTA, CDR2 FQGTGA. CDR3 coding DNA: TGTGCCAGCAGCCTAAATCGTGCGGATACGCAGTATTTT. Translation: CASSLNRADTQYF.